This entry lists 19 T cell receptor beta chains sequenced from one sample in a study of cytomegalovirus exposure and HLA in healthy donors. PCR was performed using 60 Vbeta and 13 Jbeta primers. Generated by immunoSEQ multiplex PCR, the TCRdb table keeps only in-frame clones and is missing some. This table has some 170,000 clones, roughly 80% appearing once. The sequenced sample consisted of PBMCs. These receptors all stem from a woman aged 18-29 years in good health and CMV-seropositive.

The rearrangement links TRBV7-9 to TRBJ2-5, with 8 bases lining up with TRBD2. The CDR3 is made up of 16 amino acids. Germline lookup yields CDR1 SEHNR and CDR2 FQNEAQ (reference sequence). V was clipped by 7 bases and J by 0 bases; unmatched bases: 10. The CDR3 here is CASTGELAGDQETQYF. CDR3 DNA sequence: TGTGCCAGCACAGGGGAGCTAGCGGGTGACCAAGAGACCCAGTACTTC.

V usage is TRBV30 and J usage is TRBJ2-1, with D uncertain. The V end lost 3 bases, the J end lost 3 bases, and 3 bases lay between the germline ends. Per germline, CDR1 GTSNPN and CDR2 SVGIG (reference sequence). The CDR3 totals 11 residues. The CDR3 nucleotides read TGTGCCTGGAGCGGCTACAATGAGCAGTTCTTC. It yields the protein CAWSGYNEQFF.

The chain links TRBV29-1 to TRBJ2-5; possible D gene TRBD2, 5 bases. The V gene lost 3 bases and the J gene lost 5 bases, with 13 bases spanning the gap. Germline V CDR1 and CDR2: SQVTM, ANQGSEA. This CDR3 region has 13 residues. CDR3 sequence (DNA): TGCAGCGTTGAGATCCGGGGTGGGGAGACCCAGTACTTC. Its protein product is CSVEIRGGETQYF.

The rearrangement uses TRBV10-3 and TRBJ2-3, with D possibly matching TRBD1 (5 bases). CDR1 and CDR2 (germline): ENHRY, SYGVKD. There are 14 residues in the CDR3. Trimming left V 0 bases short and J 3 bases short, with 7 bases between. Here the CDR3 reads CAISESDKTDTQYF. The CDR3 DNA reads TGTGCCATCAGTGAGTCGGACAAGACAGATACGCAGTATTTT.

The rearrangement links TRBV19 to TRBJ2-5; D might be TRBD2 (7 bases). CDR1 and CDR2 from the germline V gene are LNHDA and SQIVND (reference sequence). The CDR3 is made up of 13 amino acids. The germline V and J ends were trimmed by 7 bases and 2 bases, with 11 bases remaining between them. CDR3 sequence reads: CASTRGGQETQYF. Here the CDR3 DNA reads TGTGCCAGTACGAGGGGGGGTCAAGAGACCCAGTACTTC.

This sequence joins TRBV25-1 and TRBJ1-4, with D possibly being TRBD1 (5 bases). This CDR3 spans 15 amino acids. V lost 5 bases to trimming and J lost 7 bases, with 17 bases between them. The germline gives CDR1 MGHDK, CDR2 SYGVNS. CDR3 DNA: TGTGCCAGCAGTTTGGCAGGGTTGGGTAGTGAAAAACTGTTTTTT. Residues: CASSLAGLGSEKLFF.

V gene TRBV7-6 combines with J gene TRBJ1-5; the D gene is possibly TRBD1 (6 bases). The CDR3 sequence is 14 residues long. Trimming took off 2 bases at V and 9 bases at J, with 14 bases between the two ends. Germline loops: CDR1 SGHVS, CDR2 FNYEAQ. CDR3 nucleotides: TGTGCCAGCAGCTTACCAGGGGTCTATCCGCCCCAGCATTTT. As protein: CASSLPGVYPPQHF.

This clone was recorded once. The junction and the germline gene differ at one end; a read error may be behind it. The chain joins TRBV29-1 to TRBJ1-1, with D maybe TRBD1 (5 bases). Per the germline V gene, CDR1 is SQVTM and CDR2 is ANQGSEA. The CDR3 covers 14 residues. In nucleotides, the CDR3 is TGCAGCGTTGAGTTCGGCAGGGTGAAGACTGAAGCTTTCTTT. Translation gives CSVEFGRVKTEAFF.

As DNA, the CDR3 is TGTGCCAGTAGTATCGGGGCGGGGGGGTCCCAGTACTTC. It codes for CASSIGAGGSQYF. V and J are TRBV19 and TRBJ2-5; TRBD2 aligns across 9 bases. The ends lost 3 bases at V and 9 bases at J; junction bases unmatched: 5. The germline V gene has CDR1 LNHDA and CDR2 SQIVND (reference sequence). This CDR3 has 13 residues.

The rearrangement uses TRBV6-4 and TRBJ2-1, with a possible D match to TRBD1 (6 bases). Germline CDR1 is MRHNA and CDR2 is SNTAGT. The ends were cut back, 5 bases at V and 9 bases at J, with 17 bases in the middle. This CDR3 has 14 residues. This CDR3 is CASSRKQGPAEQFF. Written as DNA, the CDR3 is TGTGCCAGCAGTCGAAAACAGGGTCCCGCTGAGCAGTTCTTC.

The J gene is TRBJ2-5, the V gene TRBV7-6, with TRBD2 identical over 8 bases. V lost 8 bases and J lost 5; bases outside the gene matches: 13. Germline CDR1 and CDR2: SGHVS and FNYEAQ. CDR3 length: 15 residues. The CDR3 coding sequence is TGTGCCAGCCAAGGAAATAGCGGGGCCGCTGAGACCCAGTACTTC. Translating it yields CASQGNSGAAETQYF.

V is TRBV6-6 and J is TRBJ1-2; D is perhaps TRBD1 (5 bases). Germline-derived CDR1 and CDR2 are MNHNY and SVGAGI (reference sequence). V was clipped by 2 bases and J by 4 bases, with 11 bases between them. The CDR3 extends over 14 amino acids. In DNA form, the CDR3 reads TGTGCCAGCAGTTACAATAGCGGGGCCTATGGCTACACCTTC. It is translated as CASSYNSGAYGYTF.

The chain has TRBV28 and TRBJ1-5; TRBD1 agrees at 8 bases. This CDR3 region has 14 residues. Germline lookup yields CDR1 MDHEN and CDR2 SYDVKM. The V and J ends lost 2 bases and 6 bases, in that order; junction bases with no gene match: 3. The CDR3 DNA reads as TGTGCCAGCAGTTTAGGGACAGGTATTCAGCCCCAGCATTTT. Translation: CASSLGTGIQPQHF.

V usage is TRBV7-2 and J usage is TRBJ2-3; D unclear. The CDR3 has 14 amino acids. CDR1 SGHTA and CDR2 FQGNSA come from the germline V gene. The V end lost 0 bases, the J end lost 4 bases, and 8 bases lay between the germline ends. This CDR3 is CASSLASVADTQYF. As DNA, the CDR3 is TGTGCCAGCAGCTTAGCGTCAGTGGCAGATACGCAGTATTTT. Full variable domain (remainder filled in from reference TRBV7-2 and TRBJ2-3): GAGVSQSPSNKVTEKGKDVELRCDPISGHTALYWYRQSLGQGLEFLIYFQGNSAPDKSGLPSDRFSAERTGGSVSTLTIQRTQQEDSAVYLCASSLASVADTQYFGPGTRLTVL.

J is TRBJ1-1 and V is TRBV18, with 8 nucleotides matching TRBD1. Germline V gene sequence: CDR1 KGHSH, CDR2 LQKENI. With V trimmed by 1 base and J by 1 base, 14 bases remained unmatched. CDR3 length: 19 residues. This CDR3 reads CASSPLQIRTGMENTEAFF. DNA of the CDR3: TGTGCCAGCTCACCACTGCAAATCAGGACAGGGATGGAGAACACTGAAGCTTTCTTT.

DNA of the CDR3: TGCGCCAGCAGTCAAACCTGGGCAGGTCAGCCCCAGCATTTT. This codes for CASSQTWAGQPQHF. The genes are TRBV23-1 and TRBJ1-5; D unresolved. TRBV23-1 is an open reading frame, and its role is uncertain. The CDR3 extends over 14 amino acids. V was cut by 2 bases and J by 6 bases, with 11 bases left in between.

The chain is built from TRBV5-4 and TRBJ2-7; D ambiguous. In germline, CDR1 is SGHNT, CDR2 YYREEE (reference sequence). The CDR3 sequence is 14 residues long. The germline V and J ends were trimmed by 1 base and 2 bases, with 10 bases remaining between them. In DNA form, the CDR3 reads TGTGCCAGCAGCTTGCCAGGCGATCCCTACGAGCAGTACTTC. Residues: CASSLPGDPYEQYF. The variable domain in full, completed from reference TRBV5-4 and TRBJ2-7, reads ETGVTQSPTHLIKTRGQQVTLRCSSQSGHNTVSWYQQALGQGPQFIFQYYREEENGRGNFPPRFSGLQFPNYSSELNVNALELDDSALYLCASSLPGDPYEQYFGPGTRLTVT.

V is TRBV4-1 and J is TRBJ2-3, with D tentatively TRBD2 (6 bases). This CDR3 is 16 amino acids long. Germline V gene sequence: CDR1 MGHRA, CDR2 YSYEKL. V was pared by 2 bases and J by 1 base, with 13 bases between. The CDR3 region is CASSQQGLTRTDTQYF. As DNA, the CDR3 is TGCGCCAGCAGCCAACAGGGACTCACCCGCACAGATACGCAGTATTTT.

This clone was observed a handful of times. The rearrangement links TRBV13 to TRBJ2-1; TRBD2 matches at 15 bases. The V segment lost 3 bases and the J segment 4 bases; nucleotides outside the gene matches: 4. Germline CDR1 and CDR2: PRHDT and FYEKMQ (reference sequence). The CDR3 sequence is 17 residues long. CDR3 DNA sequence: TGTGCCAGCAGCTTCTGGACTAGCGGGGGGGCGTACAATGAGCAGTTCTTC. This gives the protein CASSFWTSGGAYNEQFF.